This is a list of T cell receptor beta chains from one sample in a study of cytomegalovirus exposure and HLA in healthy donors. Assay used: immunoSEQ multiplex PCR; TCRdb lists only in-frame clones, some missing. The sample holds tens of thousands of clones, around 84% seen once. Input material: PBMCs. These receptors originate from a man aged 70 or older in good health and CMV-seropositive. Both conserved end residues are part of each CDR3. A D gene is named only where the DNA matches it firmly. Size is omitted from some rows. Given values are once, few, many or a class for expanded clones.

NA	TRBV7-7	TRBJ1-3	TRBD1	TGTGCCAGCAGCGCCGGACAGGGGGTCGGAAACACCATATATTTT	CASSAGQGVGNTIYF
NA	TRBV27	TRBJ1-3	NA	TGTGCCAGCAGTTTGTGGGAGGGTAACACCATATATTTT	CASSLWEGNTIYF
NA	TRBV9	TRBJ2-7	TRBD1	TGTGCCAGCAGCGTAGAGGTTACAGGGGCCGAGCAGTACTTC	CASSVEVTGAEQYF
NA	TRBV5-8	TRBJ2-7	NA	TGTGCCAGCAGCCTGGGTTGGAGCTCCTACGAGCAGTACTTC	CASSLGWSSYEQYF
NA	TRBV5-1	TRBJ1-6	TRBD1	TGCGCCAGCAGCAACGGACAGGAGAATTCACCCCTCCACTTT	CASSNGQENSPLHF
few	TRBV28	TRBJ2-3	TRBD1	TGTGCCAGCAGTTTCCTCCACCCGGGACAGGGGGCCGGTACAGATACGCAGTATTTT	CASSFLHPGQGAGTDTQYF
NA	TRBV28	TRBJ2-1	NA	TGTGCCAGCAGATTTAGCGGAACCTACAATGAGCAGTTCTTC	CASRFSGTYNEQFF
NA	TRBV7-2	TRBJ2-5	TRBD2	TGTGCCAGCAGCTTAATACTGGCGGGGGGGGAGACCCAGTACTTC	CASSLILAGGETQYF
NA	TRBV5-6	TRBJ2-5	TRBD1	TGTGCCAGCAGCTTCGGACAGGGGATAGGGACCCAGTACTTC	CASSFGQGIGTQYF
NA	TRBV6-5	TRBJ2-7	NA	TGTGCCAGCAGTTACCTAACAGGTTACGAGCAGTACTTC	CASSYLTGYEQYF
NA	TRBV7-8	TRBJ2-7	TRBD1	TGTGCCAGCAGCCTTGGGACAGCCTCCTACGAGCAGTACTTC	CASSLGTASYEQYF
NA	TRBV11-2	TRBJ1-2	NA	TGTGCCAGCAGCTTAGGACAGGCGAGCTATGGCTACACCTTC	CASSLGQASYGYTF
NA	TRBV7-9	TRBJ2-7	NA	TGTGCCAGCAGCTCACAGGGTGGGGGTAACGAGCAGTACTTC	CASSSQGGGNEQYF
NA	TRBV19	TRBJ2-3	TRBD2	TGTGCCAGTAGTATTGTTAGCGGGGAGGGAGATACGCAGTATTTT	CASSIVSGEGDTQYF
NA	TRBV4-2	TRBJ2-5	TRBD2	TGTGCCAGCAGCCAAGATCCGGGACTAGGGGAACAGACCCAGTACTTC	CASSQDPGLGEQTQYF
NA	TRBV6-5	TRBJ2-7	NA	TGTGCCAGCAGTAGAACCGACAGAGGATTCTACGAGCAGTACTTC	CASSRTDRGFYEQYF
NA	TRBV11-2	TRBJ2-7	NA	TGTGCCAGCAGCTTTGGCGGGGGCCAGTACTACGAGCAGTACTTC	CASSFGGGQYYEQYF
NA	TRBV18	TRBJ1-2	NA	TGTGCCAGCTCACCAGGGGCCGACTTGAGCTACACCTTC	CASSPGADLSYTF
NA	TRBV7-2	TRBJ1-2	TRBD1	TGTGCCAGCAGTTCCGACAGGGGGAACTATGGCTACACCTTC	CASSSDRGNYGYTF
few	TRBV21-1	TRBJ1-2	NA	TGTGCCAGCAGCAACCCGAGGCGGGGGCGAAACTATGGCTACACCTTC	CASSNPRRGRNYGYTF
NA	TRBV7-8	TRBJ2-1	NA	TGTGCCAGCAGCACGCGCTACAATGAGCAGTTCTTC	CASSTRYNEQFF
few	TRBV5-4	TRBJ2-7	TRBD2	TGTGCCAGCAGCTGGGGTGCTAGCGGGATTTCCTACGAGCAGTACTTC	CASSWGASGISYEQYF
NA	TRBV5-1	TRBJ1-2	NA	TGCGCCAGCAGTTTGGACGGACAAAATGGCTACACCTTC	CASSLDGQNGYTF
NA	TRBV29-1	TRBJ2-1	NA	TGCAGCGTTGGAACTAGCCGGAGCTCCTACAATGAGCAGTTCTTC	CSVGTSRSSYNEQFF
NA	TRBV6-5	TRBJ2-7	NA	TGTGCCAGCAGTTCCCGAGAGGGTGGCTACGAGCAGTACTTC	CASSSREGGYEQYF
NA	TRBV10-3	TRBJ2-1	NA	TGTGCGATCAGCGGGACAGAGAATTACAATGAGCAGTTCTTC	CAISGTENYNEQFF
NA	TRBV6-1	TRBJ2-5	TRBD2	TGTGCCAGCAGTGAAGCCCAAGCGGGAGGGGGGGAGACCCAGTACTTC	CASSEAQAGGGETQYF
NA	TRBV30	TRBJ2-3	TRBD1	TGTGCCTGGTCTCGGGAGCGGGACAGGGTTTCAGATACGCAGTATTTT	CAWSRERDRVSDTQYF
NA	TRBV7-9	TRBJ2-3	TRBD1	TGTGCCAGCAGCACCTGGGACAGCAGCACAGATACGCAGTATTTT	CASSTWDSSTDTQYF
few	TRBV10-3	TRBJ1-1	NA	TGTGCCATCAGTAAAGGACTCCTGACGACTGAAGCTTTCTTT	CAISKGLLTTEAFF
NA	TRBV5-1	TRBJ2-1	NA	TGCGCCAGCAGCCTCGGGACATCCAGGGCCTACAATGAGCAGTTCTTC	CASSLGTSRAYNEQFF
NA	TRBV4-1	TRBJ1-6	NA	TGCGCCAGCAGCCAAGCGGCGGGGAATTCACCCCTCCACTTT	CASSQAAGNSPLHF
few	TRBV10-1	TRBJ1-2	NA	TGCGCCAGCAGAGGAGCGGGCTATGGCTACACCTTC	CASRGAGYGYTF
once	TRBV7-6	TRBJ2-1	TRBD2	TGTGCCAGCAGCCCCTATAGCGGGAGCTCCTACAATGAGCAGTTCTTC	CASSPYSGSSYNEQFF
NA	TRBV9	TRBJ2-3	NA	TGTGCCAGCAGCGTAGCGGCAGATACGCAGTATTTT	CASSVAADTQYF
NA	TRBV6-1	TRBJ2-7	TRBD1	TGTGCCAGCAGTGAAGTTAGGGGGCGCGAGCAGTACTTC	CASSEVRGREQYF
NA	TRBV6-6	TRBJ2-3	NA	TGTGCCAGCAGGAACAGGGGACTGACAGATACGCAGTATTTT	CASRNRGLTDTQYF
NA	TRBV4-1	TRBJ1-3	TRBD1	TGCGCCAGCAGCCGACAGGGATTGGTGGTACGAGGAAACACCATATATTTT	CASSRQGLVVRGNTIYF
NA	TRBV5-1	TRBJ2-2	NA	TGCGCCAGCAGCTTGGGTGCGACCGGGGAGCTGTTTTTT	CASSLGATGELFF
once	TRBV7-8	TRBJ2-2	TRBD2	TGTGCCAGCAGGGGGGGGGTGGCAGGTAACACCGGGGAGCTGTTTTTT	CASRGGVAGNTGELFF
NA	TRBV7-9	TRBJ1-1	TRBD1	TGTGCCAGCAGCGTTCAGGGGGGCACTGAAGCTTTCTTT	CASSVQGGTEAFF
few	TRBV18	TRBJ1-2	TRBD1	TGTGCCAGCTCAGCCGGGACAGTCCCCTATGGCTACACCTTC	CASSAGTVPYGYTF
NA	TRBV5-1	TRBJ1-1	TRBD1	TGCGCCAGCACTGGGACAGAGAACACTGAAGCTTTCTTT	CASTGTENTEAFF
NA	TRBV6-6	TRBJ2-7	TRBD2	TGTGCCAGCAAGCGGGAGGGCCATCTCGAGCAGTACTTC	CASKREGHLEQYF